This T cell receptor beta chain is drawn from a study of cytotoxic CD8 clonotypes in ibrutinib-treated CLL. Overall study: The response samples were taken once patients had been treated for a median of around 11 months, range 6 to 36. Sequencing produced an average of about 260,000 productive templates and under 95,000 productive rearrangements per sample. Study results and limitations: Sampling times differed between sustained-remission and progressing patients. Rare overall, public clonotypes shrank or held steady under therapy.

Method: immunoSEQ multiplex PCR; TCRdb's copy keeps in-frame clones and lacks some. Of about 310,000 clones listed, 70% to 80% are singletons. There are a few counts of this clone. What it binds is unknown. Trimming at V came to 4 bases and at J to 2 bases, leaving 5 bases not matched to a gene. Germline-derived CDR1 and CDR2 are SGDLS and YYNGEE. The CDR3 length is 16 residues. The V call is TRBV9, the J call TRBJ2-3; TRBD2 matches at 12 bases. The material was PBMCs, obtained before ibrutinib treatment. The sequence derives from a human donor with chronic lymphocytic leukemia. CDR3 coding DNA: TGTGCCAGCAGCATTCGACTAGCGGGAGTCACAGATACGCAGTATTTT. This encodes CASSIRLAGVTDTQYF.